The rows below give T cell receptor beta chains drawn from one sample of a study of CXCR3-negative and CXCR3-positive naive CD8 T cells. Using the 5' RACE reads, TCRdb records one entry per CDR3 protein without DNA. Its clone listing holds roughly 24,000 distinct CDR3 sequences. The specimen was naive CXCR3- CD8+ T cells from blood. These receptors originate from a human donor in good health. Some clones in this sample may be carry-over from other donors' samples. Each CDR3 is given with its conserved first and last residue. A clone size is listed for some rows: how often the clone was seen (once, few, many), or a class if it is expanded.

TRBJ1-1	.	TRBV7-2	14	CASSYLTGTTEAFF
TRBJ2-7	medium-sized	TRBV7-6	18	CASSLFDEGPFDSYEQYF
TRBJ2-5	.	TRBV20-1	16	CSARYYGSFGRETQYF
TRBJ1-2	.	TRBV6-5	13	CASAVGVNYGYTF
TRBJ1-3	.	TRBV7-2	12	CASGYSGNTIYF
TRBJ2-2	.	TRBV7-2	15	CASSLHGGGVGELFF
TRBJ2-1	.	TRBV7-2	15	CASSLEKREWDEQFF
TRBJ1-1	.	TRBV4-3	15	CASSQVFLDNTEAFF
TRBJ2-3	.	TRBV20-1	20	CSARDPLAGKSRVVTDTQYF
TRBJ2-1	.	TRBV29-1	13	CSVLPLNYNEQFF
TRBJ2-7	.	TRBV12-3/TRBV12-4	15	CASSLLTGTPYEQYF
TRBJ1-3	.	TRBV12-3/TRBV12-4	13	CASWQETGNTIYF
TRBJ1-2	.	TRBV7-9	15	CASSLGDPTGYGYTF
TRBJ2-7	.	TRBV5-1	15	CASSTRTSPGYEQYF
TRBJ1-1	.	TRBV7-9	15	CASSPPGESQDQAFF
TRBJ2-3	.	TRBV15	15	CATSTTRGLTDTQYF
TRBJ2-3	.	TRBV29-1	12	CSVEGTGDTQYF
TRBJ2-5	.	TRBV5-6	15	CASSGGHRTGETQYF
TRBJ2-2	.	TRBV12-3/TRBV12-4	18	CASSPLRTRGGNTGELFF
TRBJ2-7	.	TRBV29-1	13	CSVYTGDSYEQYF
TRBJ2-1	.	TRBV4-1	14	CASSPTGGLGEQFF
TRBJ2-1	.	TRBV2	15	CASTEAGGLYNEQFF
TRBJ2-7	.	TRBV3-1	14	CASSQAGGFYEQYF
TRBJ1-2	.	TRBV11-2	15	CASSLLIGTAYGYTF
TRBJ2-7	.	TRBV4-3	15	CASSRAATSSYEQYF
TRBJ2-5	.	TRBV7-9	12	CASSGVQETQYF
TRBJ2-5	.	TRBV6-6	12	CASTVLGETQYF
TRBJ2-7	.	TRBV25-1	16	CASSDLDRNNSYEQYF
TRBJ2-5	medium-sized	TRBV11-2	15	CASSPGGGAQETQYF
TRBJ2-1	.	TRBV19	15	CASSVLAGGNNEQFF
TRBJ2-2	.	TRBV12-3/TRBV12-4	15	CASSHRQGGTGELFF
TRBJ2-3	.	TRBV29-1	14	CSAGDPIGADTQYF
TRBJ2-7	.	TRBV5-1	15	CASSPRQGFSYEQYF
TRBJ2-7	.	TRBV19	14	CASSFAGASYEQYF
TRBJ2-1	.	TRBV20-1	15	CSAPWQGALYNEQFF
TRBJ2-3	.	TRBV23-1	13	CASGTGDLYTQYF
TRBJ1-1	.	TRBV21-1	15	CASSKNGTGVTEAFF
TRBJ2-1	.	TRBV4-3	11	CASGVGNEQFF
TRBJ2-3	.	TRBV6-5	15	CAGSLSGGAGDTQYF
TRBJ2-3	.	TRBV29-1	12	CSVRDHTDTQYF
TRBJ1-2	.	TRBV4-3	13	CASSDSNDYGYTF
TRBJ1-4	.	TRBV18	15	CASSPTGDVGEKLFF
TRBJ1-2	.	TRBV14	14	CASSQAGGGNGYTF
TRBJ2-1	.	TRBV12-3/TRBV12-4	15	CASSFPAGEYNEQFF
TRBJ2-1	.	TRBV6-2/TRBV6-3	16	CASSLTSGALYNEQFF
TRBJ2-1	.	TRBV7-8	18	CASSAGTSPYLADNEQFF
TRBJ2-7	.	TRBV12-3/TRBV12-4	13	CASRRQGSYEQYF
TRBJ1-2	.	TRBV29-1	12	CSVADSGNGYTF
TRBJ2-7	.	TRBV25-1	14	CASSVGLDLGEQYF
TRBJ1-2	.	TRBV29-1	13	CSVEWAYDYGYTF
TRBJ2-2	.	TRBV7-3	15	CASSPSVGNTGELFF
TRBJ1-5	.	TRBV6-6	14	CASSYWTENQPQHF
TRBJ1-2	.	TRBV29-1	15	CSVEDSNRGPEGYTF
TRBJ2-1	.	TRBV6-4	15	CASSPSGGSTDEQFF
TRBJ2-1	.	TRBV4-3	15	CASSQDTDTYNEQFF